These 31 T cell receptor beta chains share one sample of origin, sequenced in a study of T cells in women clearing cervical HPV infection. Some clones are missing from TCRdb's copy, which holds only in-frame ones; the method was immunoSEQ multiplex PCR. Its table records some 28,000 clones. Sequencing used blood buffy coat. The receptors come from a woman between 18 and 75 years old with a cervical HPV16 infection that either progressed to CIN3+ or cleared (not recorded which).

CDR3 loop: CASNPGLTYGQYF. The part of the CDR3 DNA that was read is TGTGCCAGTAATCCAGGGCTTACCTATGGT. The chain has TRBV19 and TRBJ2-4; weak D call: TRBD1 (5 bases). The CDR3 end falls 3 residues outside the read, so it is completed with the germline J gene. The CDR3 is 13 residues long. Per the germline V gene, CDR1 is LNHDA and CDR2 is SQIVND (reference sequence).

Concerning this clone: The CDR3 goes on 3 residues after the read ends, and that part is filled in from the germline J gene. This rearrangement joins TRBV9 to TRBJ1-5; tentatively, D is TRBD1 (5 bases). Germline CDR1 is SGDLS and CDR2 is YYNGEE. The CDR3 extends over 15 amino acids. V was clipped by 4 bases and J by 5 bases, with 16 bases between them. The CDR3 sequence is CASSPRGSLDQPQHF. The covered CDR3 bases are TGTGCCAGCAGCCCCCGGGGGAGCCTCGATCAGCCC. The whole variable domain, filled in from reference TRBV9 and TRBJ1-5, reads DSGVTQTPKHLITATGQRVTLRCSPRSGDLSVYWYQQSLDQGLQFLIQYYNGEERAKGNILERFSAQQFPDLHSELNLSSLELGDSALYFCASSPRGSLDQPQHFGDGTRLSIL.

In the case of this clone: The read comes to an end 3 residues before the CDR3 does, leaving the germline J gene to fill in the end. The chain employs TRBV5-1 and TRBJ2-3; 9 bases map to TRBD1. V lost 5 bases, J lost 4 bases, and 5 bases stayed unmatched. Germline assignment: CDR1 SGHRS and CDR2 YFSETQ. CDR3 length: 14 residues. The sequenced part of the CDR3 DNA is TGCGCCAGCAGTCAAGGACAGGGGTCAGATACG. Its translation: CASSQGQGSDT. The entire CDR3 sequence reads CASSQGQGSDTQYF. The full variable domain, rest sourced from reference TRBV5-1 and TRBJ2-3, is KAGVTQTPRYLIKTRGQQVTLSCSPISGHRSVSWYQQTPGQGLQFLFEYFSETQRNKGNFPGRFSGRQFSNSRSEMNVSTLELGDSALYLCASSQGQGSDTQYFGPGTRLTVL.

As for this clone: Sequencing ends 3 residues short of the CDR3 end; the germline J gene provides the rest. The V call is TRBV7-2, the J call TRBJ1-5; 7 bases fit TRBD1. The CDR3 is made up of 14 amino acids. From germline, CDR1 is SGHTA and CDR2 FQGNSA. Trimming cost V 6 bases and J 3 bases; bases outside gene matches: 5. Incomplete CDR3 DNA: TGTGCCAGCAGTCCGACAGGGTCCAATCAGCCC. This translates into CASSPTGSNQP. Given in full, the CDR3 is CASSPTGSNQPQHF. The whole variable domain, remainder taken from reference TRBV7-2 and TRBJ1-5, is GAGVSQSPSNKVTEKGKDVELRCDPISGHTALYWYRQSLGQGLEFLIYFQGNSAPDKSGLPSDRFSAERTGGSVSTLTIQRTQQEDSAVYLCASSPTGSNQPQHFGDGTRLSIL.

For this clone: The CDR3 goes on 3 residues after the read ends, and that part is filled in from the germline J gene. V and J are TRBV2 and TRBJ1-1, with a tentative D call TRBD1 (5 bases). CDR1 is SNHLY, CDR2 FYNNEI, per germline. The CDR3 covers 11 residues. The CDR3 spells CASSEDRKAFF. The DNA read from the CDR3 is TGTGCCAGCAGTGAAGACAGGAAA.

Concerning this clone: Sequencing ends 3 residues short of the CDR3 end; the germline J gene provides the rest. V is TRBV7-9 and J is TRBJ2-2; D could derive from TRBD1 or TRBD2 (5 bases each). CDR1 SEHNR and CDR2 FQNEAQ come from the germline V gene (reference sequence). The CDR3 is made up of 15 amino acids. The CDR3 loop reads CASSKGREGNSPLFF. The sequenced CDR3 bases are TGTGCCAGCAGTAAGGGCCGAGAGGGGAATTCACCG.

A remark on this clone: The read stops 3 residues short of the end of the CDR3; the missing end is completed from the germline J gene. The chain uses TRBV5-5 and TRBJ2-7, with 8 nucleotides matching TRBD1. J was trimmed by 3 bases and V by 2 bases; bases with no gene match: 1. The CDR3 contains 13 residues. Per germline, CDR1 SGHKS and CDR2 YYEKEE (reference sequence). CDR3 region: CASSLGTGYEQYF. The CDR3 bases that were read are TGTGCCAGCAGCTTAGGGACAGGCTACGAG.

Worth noting for this clone: The CDR3 end falls 3 residues outside the read, so it is completed with the germline J gene. This chain connects TRBV5-6 to TRBJ1-4; TRBD1 aligns across 7 bases. The CDR3 runs to 15 residues. Germline CDR1 and CDR2: SGHDT and YYEEEE. The CDR3 sequence: CASSLVDREYAPLFF. The part of the CDR3 DNA that was read is TGTGCCAGCAGCTTAGTCGACAGGGAGTATGCCCCA. The full variable domain, in which reference TRBV5-6 and TRBJ1-4 provide the parts outside the CDR3, is DAGVTQSPTHLIKTRGQQVTLRCSPKSGHDTVSWYQQALGQGPQFIFQYYEEEERQRGNFPDRFSGHQFPNYSSELNVNALLLGDSALYLCASSLVDREYAPLFFGSGTQLSVL.

As to this clone: The read terminates 3 residues before the CDR3 end, so the remaining end is supplied by the germline J gene. The chain has TRBV2 and TRBJ2-3; possibly TRBD1 for D (6 bases). The CDR3 spans 15 residues. Germline CDR1 reads SNHLY; CDR2 reads FYNNEI. The CDR3 loop is CASNLGQTSNQPQYF. The part of the CDR3 DNA that was read is TGTGCCAGCAATTTAGGACAGACAAGCAATCAGCCG.

As concerns this clone: The CDR3 goes on 3 residues after the read ends, and that part is filled in from the germline J gene. The gene calls are TRBV20-1 and TRBJ2-7, with a weak D call TRBD2 (5 bases). V was pared by 2 bases and J by 1 base, with 6 bases between. CDR3 length: 12 amino acids. The V gene's germline CDR1 is DFQATT and CDR2 SNEGSKA (reference sequence). The covered CDR3 bases are TGCAGTGCTAGACGGGGATCCTACGAG. The encoded protein is CSARRGSYE. The whole CDR3 protein is CSARRGSYEQYF.

As to this clone: The read ends 3 residues shy of where the CDR3 ends; the end is completed using the germline J gene. J is TRBJ2-2 and V is TRBV7-2; D is undetermined. This CDR3 spans 13 amino acids. Looked up from germline, CDR1 is SGHTA and CDR2 is FQGNSA. CDR3 loop: CASSYQINEKLFF. Partial CDR3 DNA: TGTGCCAGCAGCTATCAGATTAATGAAAAG.

As for this clone: Compared with germline, one end of the junction differs, possibly owing to a read error. The read halts 3 residues ahead of the CDR3 end, with the missing end drawn from the germline J gene. The chain employs TRBV4-2 and TRBJ2-2; TRBD1 agrees at 7 bases. This CDR3 is built from 16 residues. CDR1 is LGHNA and CDR2 is YNFKEQ in the germline V gene. CDR3 bases read: TGCGCCAGCAGCCAAGGGACAGCCATTTGGGCCGGGGAG. It codes for CASSQGTAIWAGE. Given in full, the CDR3 is CASSQGTAIWAGELFF.

Concerning this clone: Coverage ceases 3 residues before the CDR3 finishes, and the germline J gene fills in the end. The chain is built from TRBV10-3 and TRBJ2-1, with 10 nucleotides matching TRBD2. The CDR3 contains 17 residues. Germline lookup yields CDR1 ENHRY and CDR2 SYGVKD. V dropped 0 bases and J dropped 9; count of bases not matched to a gene: 11. The part of the CDR3 DNA that was read is TGTGCCATCAGTGAGTCGAGCGGGAGGGCCAAGTTGGGTGAG. Amino acid sequence: CAISESSGRAKLGE. The whole CDR3 reads CAISESSGRAKLGEQFF.

With regard to this clone: With the read ending 3 residues before the CDR3 end, the germline J gene is used to fill in that end. The chain employs TRBV19 and TRBJ1-1, with unresolved D. Trimming cost V 3 bases and J 6 bases, with 11 bases left between them. Germline V gene sequence: CDR1 LNHDA, CDR2 SQIVND (reference sequence). The CDR3 has 13 amino acids. The CDR3 sequence is CASSMGSPSEAFF. The sequenced CDR3 bases are TGTGCCAGTAGTATGGGCAGCCCATCTGAA.

In the case of this clone: The read ends 3 residues early relative to the CDR3; the germline J gene fills the gap. This chain connects TRBV7-2 to TRBJ1-5, with D possibly matching TRBD1 (6 bases). The CDR3 totals 14 residues. The germline CDR1 and CDR2 sequences are SGHTA and FQGNSA. The V end was cut by 4 bases, the J end by 7 bases, with 14 bases between. CDR3 sequence: CASSSTGTGQPQHF. The sequenced CDR3 bases are TGTGCCAGCAGCTCAACAGGGACGGGGCAGCCC.

Note on this clone: The read finishes 3 residues shy of the CDR3 end, and the germline J gene is used to complete it. The V call is TRBV4-2, the J call TRBJ1-6, with D hard to call. Trimming removed 1 base from V and 6 bases from J, with 4 bases in between. This CDR3 region has 13 residues. Germline V gene sequence: CDR1 LGHNA, CDR2 YNFKEQ. CDR3 loop: CASSQGANSPLHF. CDR3 DNA (partial): TGTGCCAGCAGCCAAGGGGCTAATTCACCC.

To note about this clone: With the read ending 3 residues before the CDR3 end, the germline J gene is used to fill in that end. V usage is TRBV7-9 and J usage is TRBJ2-7; TRBD2 might be the D (6 bases). Deletions cut 7 bases from V and 2 bases from J, with 18 bases between. The CDR3 length is 15 residues. Germline CDR1 reads SEHNR; CDR2 reads FQNEAQ (reference sequence). The chain's CDR3 is CASTPPGVAPYEQYF. The part of the CDR3 DNA that was read is TGTGCCAGCACCCCTCCGGGGGTTGCCCCCTACGAG. The complete variable domain, with remaining parts taken from reference TRBV7-9 and TRBJ2-7, reads DTGVSQNPRHKITKRGQNVTFRCDPISEHNRLYWYRQTLGQGPEFLTYFQNEAQLEKSRLLSDRFSAERPKGSFSTLEIQRTEQGDSAMYLCASTPPGVAPYEQYFGPGTRLTVT.

Details on this clone: The CDR3 is cut off 3 residues early in the read; its end comes from the germline J gene. The rearrangement joins TRBV20-1 to TRBJ2-3; TRBD2 matches at 13 bases. The junction had 10 bases not matched to a gene; V was cut back by 6 bases and J by 4 bases. The CDR3 sequence is 16 residues long. The V gene's germline CDR1 is DFQATT and CDR2 SNEGSKA (reference sequence). The part of the CDR3 DNA that was read is TGCAGTGCCTTGGGGACTAGCGGGATAAGGTCAGATACG. Translating it yields CSALGTSGIRSDT. The full-length CDR3 reads as CSALGTSGIRSDTQYF.

Points on this clone: The CDR3 is cut off 3 residues early in the read; its end comes from the germline J gene. The chain employs TRBV5-1 and TRBJ2-2; 9 nucleotides match TRBD2. The CDR3 spans 18 residues. In germline, CDR1 is SGHRS, CDR2 YFSETQ. CDR3 sequence reads: CASSFSGTSTPGANVLFF. The CDR3 bases that were read are TGCGCCAGCAGCTTCTCCGGGACTAGCACCCCTGGGGCCAACGTG.

CDR3 sequence reads: CASSADRGETQYF. CDR3 DNA, as far as it was read: TGTGCCAGCAGCGCGGACAGGGGAGAGACC. The V gene is TRBV11-3, the J gene TRBJ2-5; 9 nucleotides line up with TRBD1. The CDR3 end falls 3 residues outside the read, so it is completed with the germline J gene. Germline CDR1 reads SGHNT; CDR2 reads YENEEA. The CDR3 consists of 13 residues. Trimming cost V 5 bases and J 4 bases; bases outside gene matches: 2.

Turning to this clone: The read finishes 3 residues shy of the CDR3 end, and the germline J gene is used to complete it. The chain couples TRBV15 to TRBJ1-5; D might be TRBD1 (6 bases). Trimming pared 0 bases from V and 7 bases from J, leaving 22 bases between. Per germline, CDR1 LNHNV and CDR2 YYDKDF (reference sequence). The CDR3 is made up of 18 amino acids. This CDR3 reads CATSRDSRDTWNTQPQHF. CDR3 DNA, as far as it was read: TGTGCCACCAGCAGAGATTCTCGGGACACCTGGAATACACAGCCC.

As concerns this clone: The read ends 3 residues early relative to the CDR3; the germline J gene fills the gap. The genes are TRBV6-2 or TRBV6-3 and TRBJ1-2; D is perhaps TRBD1 (6 bases). The CDR3 is 14 amino acids. V was clipped by 2 bases and J by 6 bases, with 13 bases between them. Germline V gene lookup returns CDR1 MNHEY and CDR2 SVGEGT. The CDR3 sequence: CASSYLRGGDGYTF. CDR3 DNA (partial): TGTGCCAGCAGTTACCTGCGGGGGGGCGATGGC.

To note about this clone: The read halts 3 residues ahead of the CDR3 end, with the missing end drawn from the germline J gene. This chain joins TRBV13 and TRBJ2-7; the match to TRBD1 covers 11 bases. The length of the CDR3 is 15 residues. Looked up from germline, CDR1 is PRHDT and CDR2 is FYEKMQ (reference sequence). J was trimmed by 4 bases and V by 5 bases; bases with no gene match: 7. Incomplete CDR3 DNA: TGTGCCAGCAGCCTATGGGGACAGGGGGGATACGAG. It codes for CASSLWGQGGYE. The full CDR3 sequence reads CASSLWGQGGYEQYF.

Worth noting for this clone: The CDR3 goes on 3 residues after the read ends, and that part is filled in from the germline J gene. V is TRBV20-1 and J is TRBJ2-1; 9 positions agree with TRBD1. V gave up 5 bases and J gave up 7 bases; unmatched junction bases: 9. CDR1 DFQATT and CDR2 SNEGSKA come from the germline V gene (reference sequence). The CDR3 runs to 14 residues. The sequenced part of the CDR3 DNA is TGCAGTGCTTCCCGACAGGGGGGCGCGAATGAG. Its protein is CSASRQGGANE. The CDR3 in full is CSASRQGGANEQFF.

Points on this clone: The read ends 3 residues early relative to the CDR3; the germline J gene fills the gap. This sequence joins TRBV24-1 and TRBJ2-7, with 9 nucleotides matching TRBD1. This CDR3 region has 16 residues. CDR1 and CDR2 from the germline V gene are KGHDR and SFDVKD. V shed 2 bases and J 2 bases; nucleotides not matched to a gene: 6. This CDR3 reads CATSDSGQGYPYEQYF. The DNA read from the CDR3 is TGTGCCACCAGTGATTCGGGACAGGGCTATCCCTACGAG.

In regard to this clone: Coverage ceases 3 residues before the CDR3 finishes, and the germline J gene fills in the end. The gene calls are TRBV7-9 and TRBJ2-4; D is possibly TRBD1 (5 bases). Looked up from germline, CDR1 is SEHNR and CDR2 is FQNEAQ (reference sequence). There are 13 residues in the CDR3. The CDR3 bases that were read are TGTGCCAGCAGCTCACAGGAGAACTATGGT. Translation: CASSSQENYG. The whole CDR3 protein is CASSSQENYGQYF.

Concerning this clone itself: The read terminates 3 residues before the CDR3 end, so the remaining end is supplied by the germline J gene. The chain carries TRBV6-1 and TRBJ1-4, with D uncertain. V lost 2 bases and J 4 bases, leaving 17 bases between the germline ends. This CDR3 is 17 amino acids long. CDR1 is MNHNS, CDR2 SASEGT, per germline. The CDR3 here is CASSERVVRVLNEKLFF. CDR3 bases read: TGTGCCAGCAGTGAAAGGGTCGTGAGGGTTCTTAATGAAAAA.

Comment on this clone: A read error may account for a junction end that differs from germline. The missing CDR3 end, 3 residues past where the read stops, is filled in from the germline J gene. The V and J genes are TRBV18 and TRBJ1-4; D is possibly TRBD1 (5 bases). This CDR3 contains 18 residues. The germline V gene has CDR1 KGHSH and CDR2 LQKENI. CDR3 in amino acids: CVSSPRTGLGAGANVLFF. The sequenced part of the CDR3 DNA is TGTGTCAGCTCACCTAGGACGGGACTAGGCGCTGGGGCCAACGTA.

Concerning this clone: Read coverage stops 3 residues before the CDR3 terminus; the germline J gene supplies the remainder. This chain uses TRBV7-3 with TRBJ2-4, with D hard to call. Germline loops: CDR1 SGHTA, CDR2 FQGTGA. The CDR3 length is 16 residues. V gave up 2 bases and J gave up 1 base, with 12 bases separating them. The DNA read from the CDR3 is TGTGCCAGCAGCTTATTCCCAGGTAGGGCCAAAAACATT. This sequence encodes CASSLFPGRAKNI. In full, the CDR3 reads CASSLFPGRAKNIQYF.

Note on this clone: The sequenced fragment ends 3 residues before the CDR3 boundary, so the rest is inferred from the germline J gene. Additional DNA sequences in this sample encode the identical CDR3. The V gene is TRBV19, the J gene TRBJ1-3; no reliable D call. Germline loops: CDR1 LNHDA, CDR2 SQIVND (reference sequence). There are 12 residues in the CDR3. Incomplete CDR3 DNA: TGTGCCACTAAGTATTCTGGTAACTCG. Its protein product is CATKYSGNS. The CDR3 in its entirety is CATKYSGNSIYF.

With respect to this clone: The read falls 3 residues short of the CDR3 end, and the missing part is taken from the germline J gene. V gene TRBV2 combines with J gene TRBJ2-1; the match to TRBD2 covers 12 bases. The CDR3 is 19 residues long. Germline loops: CDR1 SNHLY, CDR2 FYNNEI. The ends lost 3 bases at V and 0 bases at J; junction bases unmatched: 9. Incomplete CDR3 DNA: TGTGCCAGCAGTGATGGACTAGCGGGAAGACGGGGCTCCTACAATGAG. Protein: CASSDGLAGRRGSYNE. In full, the CDR3 reads CASSDGLAGRRGSYNEQFF.